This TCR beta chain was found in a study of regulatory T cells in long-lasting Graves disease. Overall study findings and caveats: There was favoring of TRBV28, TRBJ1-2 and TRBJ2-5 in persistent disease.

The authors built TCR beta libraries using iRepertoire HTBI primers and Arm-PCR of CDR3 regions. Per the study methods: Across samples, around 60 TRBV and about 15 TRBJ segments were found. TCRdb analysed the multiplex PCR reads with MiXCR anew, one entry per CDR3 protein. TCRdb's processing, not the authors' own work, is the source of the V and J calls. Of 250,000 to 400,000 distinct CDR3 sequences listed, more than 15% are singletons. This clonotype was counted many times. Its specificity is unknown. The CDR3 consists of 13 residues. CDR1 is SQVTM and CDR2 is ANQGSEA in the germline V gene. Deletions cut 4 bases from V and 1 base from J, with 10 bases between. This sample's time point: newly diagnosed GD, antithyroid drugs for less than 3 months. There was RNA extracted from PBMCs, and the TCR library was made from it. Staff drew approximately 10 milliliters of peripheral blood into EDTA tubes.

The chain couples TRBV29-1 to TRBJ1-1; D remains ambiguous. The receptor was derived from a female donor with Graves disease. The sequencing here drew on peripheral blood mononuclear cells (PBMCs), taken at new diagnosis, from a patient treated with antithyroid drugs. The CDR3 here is CSVAGAQNTEAFF. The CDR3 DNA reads TGCAGCGTTGCCGGTGCACAGAACACTGAAGCTTTCTTT.